This TCR beta chain came from a study of T cells in women clearing cervical HPV infection. Study summary: Cases' blood sampling followed lesion detection by median about 21 weeks (90 to 200). General observations from the study: TRBV6-7 relative abundance averaged approximately 0.1% in cases and about 0.15% in controls.

Each participant carried one incident cervical HPV16 infection only. For this clone: Its antigen is undetermined. The CDR3 goes on 3 residues after the read ends, and that part is filled in from the germline J gene.

Profiling relied on immunoSEQ multiplex PCR, and the TCRdb table lists in-frame clones only, not all of them. In total, the table holds about 30,000 clones. V lost 4 bases and J lost 6, with 11 bases in between. The CDR3 has 12 residues. This sequence joins TRBV5-3 and TRBJ2-7; possible D gene TRBD1, 5 bases. TRBV5-3 is an ORF, and what it does is uncertain. The TCR originated in a woman aged 18 to 75 with a cervical HPV16 infection that either progressed to CIN3+ or cleared (not recorded which). Specimen: blood buffy coat. CDR3 DNA, as far as it was read: TGTGCCAGAAGCCGTTCAGGGTCCGAG. Translation gives CARSRSGSE. The CDR3, in full, reads CARSRSGSEQYF.